A single sample is the source of the 30 T cell receptor beta chains below, sequenced in a study of beta chain features in type 1 diabetes. Whole-study findings and limits: Within each of all four CD4+ subsets, Type 1 diabetes patients had TCRB CDR3s that were moderately but significantly shorter.

The antigens for these receptors are not known. The whole isolated RNA underwent reverse transcription, so sequencing captured expressed TCRB transcripts. This table comes from immunoSEQ multiplex PCR, and its TCRdb copy is limited to in-frame clones, with some not included. The sample consists of 600,000 to 700,000 clones, 9.5% to 15% of them appearing once. Sequences were obtained from naive CD4+ T cells from blood. These receptor sequences come from a man under 40 with type 1 diabetes.

This clone showed up many times. V and J are TRBV13 and TRBJ2-3; no definite D call. CDR1 and CDR2 from the germline V gene are PRHDT and FYEKMQ (reference sequence). V lost 5 bases and J lost 7, with 7 bases in between. This CDR3 is 11 amino acids long. CDR3 region: CASSPSNTQYF. As DNA, the CDR3 is TGTGCCAGCAGCCCGTCGAATACGCAGTATTTT.

This rearrangement joins TRBV19 to TRBJ1-5, with D tentatively TRBD1 (5 bases). The germline gives CDR1 LNHDA, CDR2 SQIVND (reference sequence). This CDR3 has 14 residues. V dropped 5 bases and J dropped 10 bases, with 18 bases sitting between them. The CDR3 spells CASSSVQGDSPQHF. The CDR3 DNA reads as TGTGCCAGTAGTTCGGTCCAGGGAGACAGCCCCCAGCATTTT.

The chain carries TRBV11-3 and TRBJ2-5, with 8 bases identical to TRBD2. V lost 5 bases and J lost 2; bases outside the gene matches: 10. There are 16 residues in the CDR3. Looked up from germline, CDR1 is SGHNT and CDR2 is YENEEA. CDR3: CASSPTGGDLQETQYF. The DNA for the CDR3 is TGTGCCAGCAGCCCCACCGGGGGGGACTTACAAGAGACCCAGTACTTC.

A few counts support this clone. This chain joins TRBV5-1 and TRBJ2-6; D call uncertain. Trimming stripped 4 bases from V and 1 base from J, with 3 bases between. CDR3 length equals 13 residues. Germline V gives CDR1 SGHRS, CDR2 YFSETQ. CDR3 sequence: CASSKSGANVLTF. CDR3 bases: TGCGCCAGCAGCAAATCTGGGGCCAACGTCCTGACTTTC.

In its sample, this clone was seen a few times. The CDR3 DNA is TGCGCCAGCAGCTATTCAGTTGAGACCTACGAGCAGTACTTC. Protein: CASSYSVETYEQYF. The V gene is TRBV4-3, the J gene TRBJ2-7, with D unresolved. CDR3 size: 14 residues. Germline V gives CDR1 LGHNA, CDR2 YSLEER. Trimming left V 5 bases short and J 2 bases short, with 13 bases between.

The J gene is TRBJ2-7, the V gene TRBV7-8; D could derive from TRBD1 or TRBD2 (5 bases each). The germline V gene has CDR1 SGHVS and CDR2 FQNEAQ. This CDR3 region has 17 residues. The V gene lost 0 bases and the J gene lost 0 bases, with 15 bases spanning the gap. In DNA, the CDR3 is TGTGCCAGCAGCTTAGCGCTCGGGGACGGACGCTCCTACGAGCAGTACTTC. Translated, it gives CASSLALGDGRSYEQYF.

This clone occurred a few times. The V gene is TRBV9, the J gene TRBJ2-1, with unresolved D. The CDR3 contains 16 residues. Trimming removed 6 bases from V and 1 base from J, with 17 bases in between. Germline assignment: CDR1 SGDLS and CDR2 YYNGEE. This CDR3 is CASTKNPLGSYNEQFF. The CDR3 bases are TGTGCCAGCACCAAGAACCCGCTGGGGTCCTACAATGAGCAGTTCTTC.

In this sample, this clone turned up a few times. The chain couples TRBV5-4 to TRBJ2-4; D perhaps matches TRBD1 (5 bases). Per germline, CDR1 SGHNT and CDR2 YYREEE (reference sequence). The V gene lost 4 bases and the J gene lost 5 bases, with 16 bases spanning the gap. This CDR3 contains 15 residues. CDR3 sequence: CASSAIGVLENIQYF. CDR3 bases: TGTGCCAGCAGCGCTATAGGGGTACTCGAAAACATTCAGTACTTC.

The CDR3 reads CASSPMGSYEQYF. As DNA, the CDR3 is TGTGCCAGCTCACCAATGGGATCCTACGAGCAGTACTTC. The chain recombines TRBV18 with TRBJ2-7, with D unresolved. Germline CDR1 KGHSH, CDR2 LQKENI. Trimming removed 2 bases from V and 1 base from J, with 6 bases in between. The CDR3 is 13 amino acids.

This clone was found a few times. The V and J genes are TRBV6-4 and TRBJ1-5; TRBD1 matches at 7 bases. The CDR3 is made up of 14 amino acids. V lost 6 bases to trimming and J lost 2 bases; unmatched junction nucleotides: 4. Germline V gives CDR1 MRHNA, CDR2 SNTAGT. The CDR3 sequence: CASRGQACNQPQHF. CDR3 DNA: TGTGCCAGCAGAGGACAGGCTTGCAATCAGCCCCAGCATTTT.

The rearrangement links TRBV7-2 to TRBJ2-3; tentative D call: TRBD2 (6 bases). V was trimmed by 6 bases and J by 2 bases, leaving 15 bases between them. The CDR3 consists of 15 residues. Germline CDR1 reads SGHTA; CDR2 reads FQGNSA. Written as DNA, the CDR3 is TGTGCCAGCAGATGGACTATCCAGGACACAGATACGCAGTATTTT. This encodes CASRWTIQDTDTQYF.

This chain joins TRBV6-1 and TRBJ1-6; possible D gene TRBD1, 5 bases. The V end lost 10 bases, the J end lost 9 bases, and 22 bases lay between the germline ends. The CDR3 runs to 15 residues. The germline gives CDR1 MNHNS, CDR2 SASEGT. This chain's CDR3 is CAILQRQGLGSPLHF. The DNA for the CDR3 is TGTGCCATCCTCCAAAGGCAGGGTTTGGGTTCACCCCTCCACTTT.

This clone has more than one count but fewer than ten. The chain recombines TRBV7-2 with TRBJ2-5; the D gene is possibly TRBD2 (5 bases). This CDR3 has 16 amino acids. V gave up 1 base and J gave up 0 bases, with 12 bases separating them. Germline-derived CDR1 and CDR2 are SGHTA and FQGNSA. CDR3 nucleotide sequence: TGTGCCAGCAGCTTAGGTCCGGGGAAGTACCAAGAGACCCAGTACTTC. Translated: CASSLGPGKYQETQYF.

This clone has only a few counts. This chain connects TRBV28 to TRBJ1-5; D is perhaps TRBD1 (5 bases). Germline V lookup: CDR1 MDHEN, CDR2 SYDVKM. Trimming pared 6 bases from V and 0 bases from J, leaving 12 bases between. This CDR3 comprises 15 residues. The CDR3 DNA sequence: TGTGCCAGCAGCCTGGGAGGGGATAGCAATCAGCCCCAGCATTTT. Translated: CASSLGGDSNQPQHF.

The CDR3 nucleotides read TGTGCCTGGAGTAAAATGAGCGAGCAGTACTTC. Translation: CAWSKMSEQYF. V is TRBV30 and J is TRBJ2-7; no clear D. Germline CDR1 GTSNPN, CDR2 SVGIG (reference sequence). The CDR3 consists of 11 residues. V was trimmed by 2 bases and J by 6 bases, leaving 8 bases between them.

This clone has a handful of counts. This chain links TRBV10-3 with TRBJ1-6, with unresolved D. The CDR3 is 14 amino acids. Deletions cut 5 bases from V and 2 bases from J, with 7 bases between. The germline CDR1 and CDR2 sequences are ENHRY and SYGVKD. The CDR3 nucleotides are TGTGCCATCAGTACCGGGACCTATAATTCACCCCTCCACTTT. Translation gives CAISTGTYNSPLHF.

This clone was seen a handful of times. The chain combines TRBV4-2 with TRBJ2-6; the D call may be TRBD1 or TRBD2 (5 bases each). The germline V and J ends were trimmed by 0 bases and 0 bases, with 21 bases remaining between them. The V gene's germline CDR1 is LGHNA and CDR2 YNFKEQ. The CDR3 runs to 21 residues. Written as DNA, the CDR3 is TGTGCCAGCAGCCAAGAACTTATCGGGCAGGGACCGAGCTCTGGGGCCAACGTCCTGACTTTC. This encodes CASSQELIGQGPSSGANVLTF.

The V and J genes are TRBV5-4 and TRBJ2-3; 10 bases fit TRBD2. With 1 base clipped from V and 9 bases from J, the junction kept 8 bases outside the gene matches. Germline values: CDR1 SGHNT, CDR2 YYREEE (reference sequence). The CDR3 covers 15 residues. CDR3 loop: CASSLSLAGKTTQYF. The CDR3 DNA follows: TGTGCCAGCAGCTTGTCACTAGCGGGGAAGACGACGCAGTATTTT.

The J gene is TRBJ1-4, the V gene TRBV25-1, with a tentative D call TRBD1 (5 bases). The CDR3 runs 13 residues. Germline CDR1 reads MGHDK; CDR2 reads SYGVNS. With 6 bases removed from V and 3 bases from J, the gap between germline ends came to 8 bases. The CDR3 nucleotides read TGTGCCAGCAGCATGACAGCTAATGAAAAACTGTTTTTT. This encodes CASSMTANEKLFF.

The chain links TRBV5-1 to TRBJ2-2; tentative D call: TRBD2 (6 bases). Germline V gives CDR1 SGHRS, CDR2 YFSETQ. V was shortened by 2 bases and J by 0 bases, with 11 bases between the two germline ends. This CDR3 has 16 amino acids. The CDR3 reads CASSFGGTPNTGELFF. CDR3 sequence (DNA): TGCGCCAGCAGCTTTGGCGGGACCCCGAACACCGGGGAGCTGTTTTTT.

This clone was recorded a few times. V gene TRBV19 combines with J gene TRBJ2-1, with D perhaps TRBD1 or TRBD2 (5 bases each). This CDR3 spans 15 amino acids. Germline V gene lookup returns CDR1 LNHDA and CDR2 SQIVND (reference sequence). Trimming took off 7 bases at V and 5 bases at J, with 18 bases between the two ends. The CDR3 protein is CASTFNWDLHNEQFF. Here the CDR3 DNA reads TGTGCCAGTACCTTTAATTGGGACCTCCACAATGAGCAGTTCTTC.

In this sample, this clone turned up a few times. The J gene is TRBJ1-5, the V gene TRBV16; weak D call: TRBD1 (5 bases). V was cut by 2 bases and J by 1 base, with 12 bases left in between. The CDR3 length is 16 residues. CDR1 is KGHSY, CDR2 FQNENV, per germline. The CDR3 bases are TGTGCCAGCAGCCAAGGGGCGGGGAGAAGCAATCAGCCCCAGCATTTT. This gives the protein CASSQGAGRSNQPQHF.

The chain has TRBV30 and TRBJ1-5; tentatively, D is TRBD1 (5 bases). CDR1 is GTSNPN and CDR2 is SVGIG in the germline V gene (reference sequence). CDR3 length equals 15 residues. The V gene lost 1 base and the J gene lost 2 bases, with 12 bases spanning the gap. The CDR3: CAWSEGDFGNQPQHF. CDR3 nucleotide sequence: TGTGCCTGGAGTGAAGGGGATTTTGGCAATCAGCCCCAGCATTTT.

This clone was seen a few times. This rearrangement joins TRBV29-1 to TRBJ2-1; D gene ambiguous. Germline V lookup: CDR1 SQVTM, CDR2 ANQGSEA. The CDR3 runs to 10 residues. V was trimmed by 4 bases and J by 13 bases, leaving 11 bases between them. DNA for the CDR3: TGCAGCGTTGTCGTGGATAAACAGTTCTTC. It encodes CSVVVDKQFF.

This sequence joins TRBV6-5 and TRBJ2-5, with a possible D match to TRBD2 (6 bases). The CDR3 totals 12 residues. Germline V gene data show CDR1 as MNHEY and CDR2 as SVGAGI. Trimming stripped 7 bases from V and 10 bases from J, with 16 bases between. CDR3 region: CASTPGGSIQYF. DNA for the CDR3: TGTGCCAGCACCCCCGGGGGATCTATCCAGTACTTC.

This chain links TRBV7-6 with TRBJ2-2; maybe TRBD2 (6 bases). Trimming shortened V by 5 bases and J by 2 bases, and 15 bases separated the two germline ends. The CDR3 spans 16 residues. Germline V gene lookup returns CDR1 SGHVS and CDR2 FNYEAQ. This CDR3 reads CASSLVSSANTGELFF. Here the CDR3 DNA reads TGTGCCAGCAGCCTAGTGTCTAGCGCAAACACCGGGGAGCTGTTTTTT.

The chain has TRBV7-9 and TRBJ2-5, with unresolved D. This CDR3 has 14 amino acids. Deletions cut 4 bases from V and 2 bases from J, with 11 bases between. Looked up from germline, CDR1 is SEHNR and CDR2 is FQNEAQ (reference sequence). The CDR3 loop is CASSWGYRQETQYF. The CDR3, as DNA: TGTGCCAGCAGCTGGGGTTATCGGCAAGAGACCCAGTACTTC.

V is TRBV9 and J is TRBJ2-1; a weak D match, TRBD1 (6 bases). The CDR3 contains 16 residues. The germline V and J ends were trimmed by 0 bases and 6 bases, with 16 bases remaining between them. Germline V lookup: CDR1 SGDLS, CDR2 YYNGEE. CDR3 sequence reads: CASSVDPGQRANEQFF. Here the CDR3 DNA reads TGTGCCAGCAGCGTAGATCCAGGACAGAGGGCCAATGAGCAGTTCTTC.

Regarding this clone: Other nucleotide sequences in the sample specify the same CDR3. The genes are TRBV18 and TRBJ2-7; D call uncertain. Germline V lookup: CDR1 KGHSH, CDR2 LQKENI. The ends were cut back, 6 bases at V and 4 bases at J, with 10 bases in the middle. The CDR3 sequence is 12 residues long. CDR3 sequence: CASSPLGYEQYF. CDR3 DNA sequence: TGTGCCAGCTCCCCTCTTGGATACGAGCAGTACTTC.

This clone showed up just a few times. J is TRBJ1-4 and V is TRBV6-5; no reliable D call. V was shortened by 2 bases and J by 3 bases, with 7 bases between the two germline ends. Germline V gene lookup returns CDR1 MNHEY and CDR2 SVGAGI. The CDR3 has 14 amino acids. CDR3 sequence: CASSYAGANEKLFF. As DNA, the CDR3 is TGTGCCAGCAGTTACGCTGGGGCTAATGAAAAACTGTTTTTT.